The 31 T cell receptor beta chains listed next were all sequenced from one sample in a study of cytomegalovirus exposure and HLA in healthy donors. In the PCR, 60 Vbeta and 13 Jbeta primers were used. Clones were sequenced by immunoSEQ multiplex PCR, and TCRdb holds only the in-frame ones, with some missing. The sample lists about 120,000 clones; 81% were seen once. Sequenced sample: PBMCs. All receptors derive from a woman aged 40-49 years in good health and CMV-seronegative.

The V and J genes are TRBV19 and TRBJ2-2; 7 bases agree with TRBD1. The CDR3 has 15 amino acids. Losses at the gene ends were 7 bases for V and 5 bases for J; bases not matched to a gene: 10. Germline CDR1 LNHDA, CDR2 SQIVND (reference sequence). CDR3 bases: TGTGCCAGTACTACATCCCGGGACAGTACCGGGGAGCTGTTTTTT. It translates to CASTTSRDSTGELFF. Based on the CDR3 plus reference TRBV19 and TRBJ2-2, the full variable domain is DGGITQSPKYLFRKEGQNVTLSCEQNLNHDAMYWYRQDPGQGLRLIYYSQIVNDFQKGDIAEGYSVSREKKESFPLTVTSAQKNPTAFYLCASTTSRDSTGELFFGEGSRLTVL.

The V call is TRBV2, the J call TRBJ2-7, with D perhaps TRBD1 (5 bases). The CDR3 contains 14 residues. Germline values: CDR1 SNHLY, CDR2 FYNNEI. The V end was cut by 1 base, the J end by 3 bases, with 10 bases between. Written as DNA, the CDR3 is TGTGCCAGCAGTGAAGAACAGGCCAGCTACGAGCAGTACTTC. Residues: CASSEEQASYEQYF. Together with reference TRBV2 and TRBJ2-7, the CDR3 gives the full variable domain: EPEVTQTPSHQVTQMGQEVILRCVPISNHLYFYWYRQILGQKVEFLVSFYNNEISEKSEIFDDQFSVERPDGSNFTLKIRSTKLEDSAMYFCASSEEQASYEQYFGPGTRLTVT.

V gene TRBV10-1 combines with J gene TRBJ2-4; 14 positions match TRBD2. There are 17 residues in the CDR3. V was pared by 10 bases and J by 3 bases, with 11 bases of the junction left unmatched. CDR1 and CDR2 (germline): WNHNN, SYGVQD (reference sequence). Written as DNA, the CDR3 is TGCGCCAACTTGACTAGCGGGAGGGGAAGGGTCAAAAACATTCAGTACTTC. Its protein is CANLTSGRGRVKNIQYF.

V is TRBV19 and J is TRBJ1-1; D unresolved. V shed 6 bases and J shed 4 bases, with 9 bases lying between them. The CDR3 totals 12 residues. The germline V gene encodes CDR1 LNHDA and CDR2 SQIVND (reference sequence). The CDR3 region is CASSPGITEAFF. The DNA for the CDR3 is TGTGCCAGTAGCCCGGGAATCACTGAAGCTTTCTTT.

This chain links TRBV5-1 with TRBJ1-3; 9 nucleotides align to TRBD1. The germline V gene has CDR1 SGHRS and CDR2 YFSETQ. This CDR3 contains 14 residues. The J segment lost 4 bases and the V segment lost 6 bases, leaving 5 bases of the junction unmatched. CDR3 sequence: CASTTGGEGNTIYF. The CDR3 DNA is TGCGCCAGCACCACAGGGGGCGAAGGAAACACCATATATTTT. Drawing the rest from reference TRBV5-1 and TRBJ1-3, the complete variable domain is KAGVTQTPRYLIKTRGQQVTLSCSPISGHRSVSWYQQTPGQGLQFLFEYFSETQRNKGNFPGRFSGRQFSNSRSEMNVSTLELGDSALYLCASTTGGEGNTIYFGEGSWLTVV.

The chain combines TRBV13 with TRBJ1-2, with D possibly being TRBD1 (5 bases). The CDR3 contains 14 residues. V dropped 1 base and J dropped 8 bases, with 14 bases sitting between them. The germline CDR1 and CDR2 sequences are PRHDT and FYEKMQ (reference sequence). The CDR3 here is CASSLASGGRGYTF. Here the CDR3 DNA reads TGTGCCAGCAGCTTAGCCTCGGGGGGGAGAGGCTACACCTTC.

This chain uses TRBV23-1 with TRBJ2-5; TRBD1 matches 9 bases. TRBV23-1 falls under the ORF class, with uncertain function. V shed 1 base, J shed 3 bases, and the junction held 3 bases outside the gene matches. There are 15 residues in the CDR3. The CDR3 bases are TGCGCCAGCAGTCAATGTGGACAGGGGAAAGAGACCCAGTACTTC. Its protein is CASSQCGQGKETQYF.

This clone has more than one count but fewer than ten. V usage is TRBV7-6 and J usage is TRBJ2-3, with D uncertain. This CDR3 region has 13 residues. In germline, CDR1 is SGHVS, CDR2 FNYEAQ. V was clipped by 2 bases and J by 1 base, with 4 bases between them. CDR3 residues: CASSLIGTDTQYF. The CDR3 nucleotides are TGTGCCAGCAGCTTAATAGGCACAGATACGCAGTATTTT.

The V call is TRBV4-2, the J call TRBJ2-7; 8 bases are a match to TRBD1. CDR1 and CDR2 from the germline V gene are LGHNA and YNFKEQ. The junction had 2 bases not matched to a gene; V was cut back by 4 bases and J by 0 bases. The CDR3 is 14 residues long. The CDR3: CASSPTGASYEQYF. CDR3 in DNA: TGTGCCAGCAGCCCGACAGGGGCCTCCTACGAGCAGTACTTC.

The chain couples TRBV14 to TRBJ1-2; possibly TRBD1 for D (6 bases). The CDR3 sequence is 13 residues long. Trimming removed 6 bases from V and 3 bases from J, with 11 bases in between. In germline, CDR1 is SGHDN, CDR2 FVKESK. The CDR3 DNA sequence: TGTGCCAGCAGTCGACAGGTGGACTATGGCTACACCTTC. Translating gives CASSRQVDYGYTF.

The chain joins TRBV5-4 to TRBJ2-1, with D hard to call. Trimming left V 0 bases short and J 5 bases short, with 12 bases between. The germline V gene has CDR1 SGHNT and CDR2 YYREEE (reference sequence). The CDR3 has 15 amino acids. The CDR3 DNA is TGTGCCAGCAGCTTGGGGTCGGCGGTAAACAATGAGCAGTTCTTC. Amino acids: CASSLGSAVNNEQFF. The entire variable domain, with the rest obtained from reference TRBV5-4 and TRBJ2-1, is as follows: ETGVTQSPTHLIKTRGQQVTLRCSSQSGHNTVSWYQQALGQGPQFIFQYYREEENGRGNFPPRFSGLQFPNYSSELNVNALELDDSALYLCASSLGSAVNNEQFFGPGTRLTVL.

CDR3 in amino acids: CASSLAGRGFGTEAFF. CDR3 coding DNA: TGTGCCAGCAGCTTGGCGGGCAGGGGGTTTGGCACTGAAGCTTTCTTT. The chain is built from TRBV5-4 and TRBJ1-1, with 7 bases identical to TRBD1. The V and J ends lost 0 bases and 4 bases, in that order; junction bases with no gene match: 9. CDR3 length: 16 residues. In germline, CDR1 is SGHNT, CDR2 YYREEE (reference sequence).

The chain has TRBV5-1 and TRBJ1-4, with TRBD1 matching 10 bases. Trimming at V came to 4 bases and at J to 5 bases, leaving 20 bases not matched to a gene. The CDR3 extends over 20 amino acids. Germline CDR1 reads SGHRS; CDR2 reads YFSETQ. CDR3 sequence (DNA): TGCGCCAGCAGCGGGACCCCTCCCGGGACAGGGGATACCCCGAATGAAAAACTGTTTTTT. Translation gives CASSGTPPGTGDTPNEKLFF.

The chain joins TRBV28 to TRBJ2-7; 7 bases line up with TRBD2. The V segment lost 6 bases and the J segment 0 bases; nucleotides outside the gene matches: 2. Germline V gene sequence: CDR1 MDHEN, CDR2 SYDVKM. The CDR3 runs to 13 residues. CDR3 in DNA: TGTGCCAGCAGCGGGGGGAGCTCCTACGAGCAGTACTTC. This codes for CASSGGSSYEQYF.

The CDR3 DNA sequence: TGCGCCAGCAGCCAACGCGGGACTAGCGGGAGCTATGAGCAGTTCTTC. The encoded protein is CASSQRGTSGSYEQFF. The chain uses TRBV4-1 and TRBJ2-1; TRBD2 matches at 14 bases. The CDR3 has 16 amino acids. CDR1 and CDR2 from the germline V gene are MGHRA and YSYEKL. The ends lost 2 bases at V and 8 bases at J; junction bases unmatched: 5.

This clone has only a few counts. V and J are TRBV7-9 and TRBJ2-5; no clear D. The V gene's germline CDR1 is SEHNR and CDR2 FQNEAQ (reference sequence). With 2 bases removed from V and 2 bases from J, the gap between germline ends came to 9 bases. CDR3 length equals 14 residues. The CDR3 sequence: CASSLSFSQETQYF. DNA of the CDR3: TGTGCCAGCAGCTTATCTTTTAGTCAAGAGACCCAGTACTTC.

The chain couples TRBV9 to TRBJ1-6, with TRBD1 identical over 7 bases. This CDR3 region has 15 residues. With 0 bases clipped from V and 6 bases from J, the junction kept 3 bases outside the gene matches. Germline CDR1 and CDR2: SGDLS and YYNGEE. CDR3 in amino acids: CASSVEDRINSPLHF. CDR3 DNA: TGTGCCAGCAGCGTAGAGGACAGGATTAATTCACCCCTCCACTTT.

The CDR3 nucleotides read TGCGCCAGCAGCTTGGCTCGGGGTTCCACAGATACGCAGTATTTT. It is translated as CASSLARGSTDTQYF. This chain joins TRBV5-1 and TRBJ2-3, with a tentative D call TRBD2 (5 bases). The germline CDR1 and CDR2 sequences are SGHRS and YFSETQ. This CDR3 contains 15 residues. V was trimmed by 0 bases and J by 2 bases, leaving 10 bases between them.

CDR3 sequence (DNA): TGTGCCAGCAGTTTAGGGGGTGGACAGGGACCCTACGAGCAGTACTTC. Residues: CASSLGGGQGPYEQYF. The chain links TRBV28 to TRBJ2-7, with 8 nucleotides matching TRBD1. Trimming at V came to 2 bases and at J to 2 bases, leaving 8 bases not matched to a gene. CDR3 length equals 16 residues. CDR1 and CDR2 from the germline V gene are MDHEN and SYDVKM.

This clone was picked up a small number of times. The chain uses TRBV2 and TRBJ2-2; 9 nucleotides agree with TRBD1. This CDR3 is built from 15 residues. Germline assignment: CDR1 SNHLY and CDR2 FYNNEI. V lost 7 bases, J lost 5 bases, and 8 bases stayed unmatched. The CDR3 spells CASKQDRGPTGELFF. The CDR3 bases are TGTGCCAGCAAACAGGACAGGGGACCTACCGGGGAGCTGTTTTTT.

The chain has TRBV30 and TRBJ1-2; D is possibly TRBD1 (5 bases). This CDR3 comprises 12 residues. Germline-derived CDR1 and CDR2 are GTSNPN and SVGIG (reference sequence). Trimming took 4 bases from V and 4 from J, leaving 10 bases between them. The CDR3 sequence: CAWKPGLYGYTF. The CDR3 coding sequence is TGTGCCTGGAAGCCAGGGCTCTATGGCTACACCTTC.

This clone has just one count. CDR3 DNA: TGCGCCAGCAGCCAAGATGAAGGCTTCGAGGTCTACGAGCAGTACTTC. Its translation is CASSQDEGFEVYEQYF. The chain links TRBV4-1 to TRBJ2-7; unclear D gene. Trimming left V 0 bases short and J 3 bases short, with 15 bases between. Germline CDR1 reads MGHRA; CDR2 reads YSYEKL. The CDR3 has 16 amino acids.

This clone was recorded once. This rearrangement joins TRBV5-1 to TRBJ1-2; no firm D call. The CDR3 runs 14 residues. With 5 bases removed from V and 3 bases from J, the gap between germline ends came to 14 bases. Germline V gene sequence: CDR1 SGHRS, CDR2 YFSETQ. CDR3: CASRMAGRDYGYTF. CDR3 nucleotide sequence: TGCGCCAGCAGGATGGCGGGCCGAGACTATGGCTACACCTTC.

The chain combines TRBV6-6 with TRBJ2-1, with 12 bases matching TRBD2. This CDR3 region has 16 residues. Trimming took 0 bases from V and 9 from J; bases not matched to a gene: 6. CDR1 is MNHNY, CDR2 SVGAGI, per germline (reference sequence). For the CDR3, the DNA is TGTGCCAGCAGTTACTCGACGCCTAGCGGGAGGGGTGAGCAGTTCTTC. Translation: CASSYSTPSGRGEQFF.

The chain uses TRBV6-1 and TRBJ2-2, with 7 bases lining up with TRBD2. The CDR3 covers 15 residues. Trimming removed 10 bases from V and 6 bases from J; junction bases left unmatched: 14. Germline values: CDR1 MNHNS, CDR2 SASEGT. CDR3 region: CATQTGRGGSGELFF. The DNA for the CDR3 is TGTGCCACCCAGACGGGGAGGGGCGGTTCCGGGGAGCTGTTTTTT.

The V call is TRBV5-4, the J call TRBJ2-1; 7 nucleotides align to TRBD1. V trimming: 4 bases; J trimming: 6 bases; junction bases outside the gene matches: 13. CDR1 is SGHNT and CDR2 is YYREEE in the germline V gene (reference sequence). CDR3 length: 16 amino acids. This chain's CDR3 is CASSLAAGGRGNEQFF. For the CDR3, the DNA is TGTGCCAGCAGCCTGGCGGCAGGGGGTCGCGGCAATGAGCAGTTCTTC.

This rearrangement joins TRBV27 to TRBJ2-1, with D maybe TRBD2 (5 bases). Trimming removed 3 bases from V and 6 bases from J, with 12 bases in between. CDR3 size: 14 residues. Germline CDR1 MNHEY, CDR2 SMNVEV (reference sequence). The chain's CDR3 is CASSFSFGSNEQFF. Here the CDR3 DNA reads TGTGCCAGCAGTTTTTCCTTTGGGAGCAATGAGCAGTTCTTC.

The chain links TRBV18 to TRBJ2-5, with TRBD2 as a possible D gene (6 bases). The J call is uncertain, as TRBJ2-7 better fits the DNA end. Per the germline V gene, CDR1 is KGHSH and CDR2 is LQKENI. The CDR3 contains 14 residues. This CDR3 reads CASSPRTNSYEQYF. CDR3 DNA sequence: TGTGCCAGCTCACCCCGGACTAACTCCTACGAGCAGTACTTC.

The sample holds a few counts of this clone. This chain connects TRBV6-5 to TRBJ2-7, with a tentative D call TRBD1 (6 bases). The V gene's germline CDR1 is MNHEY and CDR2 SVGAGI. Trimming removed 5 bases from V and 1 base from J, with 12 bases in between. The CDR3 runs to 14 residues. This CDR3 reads CASSIGQSSYEQYF. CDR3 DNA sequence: TGTGCCAGCAGTATAGGACAGAGTTCCTACGAGCAGTACTTC.

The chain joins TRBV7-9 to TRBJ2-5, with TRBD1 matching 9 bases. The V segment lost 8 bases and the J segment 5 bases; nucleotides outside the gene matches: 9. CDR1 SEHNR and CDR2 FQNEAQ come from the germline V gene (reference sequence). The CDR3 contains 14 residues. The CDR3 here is CASVLLQGAETQYF. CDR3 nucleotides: TGTGCCAGCGTATTGTTACAGGGGGCGGAGACCCAGTACTTC. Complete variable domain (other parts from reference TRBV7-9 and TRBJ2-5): DTGVSQNPRHKITKRGQNVTFRCDPISEHNRLYWYRQTLGQGPEFLTYFQNEAQLEKSRLLSDRFSAERPKGSFSTLEIQRTEQGDSAMYLCASVLLQGAETQYFGPGTRLLVL.

CDR3 coding DNA: TGTGCCAGCAGCCCGGAGGTCACCGGTGGAGGGGGGCGGGAGGCCCAGTACTTC. Amino acids: CASSPEVTGGGGREAQYF. The J gene is TRBJ2-5, the V gene TRBV5-6; 8 nucleotides match TRBD2. The CDR3 extends over 18 amino acids. Trimming removed 4 bases from V and 9 bases from J; junction bases left unmatched: 23. CDR1 and CDR2 from the germline V gene are SGHDT and YYEEEE.